These 21 T cell receptor beta chains share one sample of origin, sequenced in a study of cytomegalovirus exposure and HLA in healthy donors. In the PCR, 60 Vbeta and 13 Jbeta primers were used. Profiling relied on immunoSEQ multiplex PCR, and the TCRdb table lists in-frame clones only, not all of them. The sample consists of roughly 180,000 clones, about four fifths of them appearing once. Sequenced sample: PBMCs. The receptor source for this set is a female donor in good health and CMV-seronegative.

The J gene is TRBJ2-7, the V gene TRBV11-2; 7 nucleotides match TRBD1. There are 12 residues in the CDR3. The ends lost 8 bases at V and 2 bases at J; junction bases unmatched: 3. CDR1 is SGHAT and CDR2 is FQNNGV in the germline V gene. The chain's CDR3 is CASEDRTYEQYF. The DNA of the CDR3 is TGTGCCAGCGAGGACAGGACCTACGAGCAGTACTTC.

The chain has TRBV5-6 and TRBJ1-1, with 8 bases aligning to TRBD1. The V segment lost 5 bases and the J segment 0 bases; nucleotides outside the gene matches: 6. Germline V CDR1 and CDR2: SGHDT, YYEEEE. The CDR3 consists of 15 residues. CDR3 coding DNA: TGTGCCAGCAGGCCCCGACAGGGGATGAACACTGAAGCTTTCTTT. It specifies CASRPRQGMNTEAFF.

This chain connects TRBV7-9 to TRBJ2-5; 8 bases fit TRBD2. This CDR3 spans 14 amino acids. CDR1 is SEHNR and CDR2 is FQNEAQ in the germline V gene (reference sequence). With 5 bases clipped from V and 5 bases from J, the junction kept 7 bases outside the gene matches. Here the CDR3 reads CASSPGLAGETQYF. The CDR3 DNA sequence: TGTGCCAGCAGCCCCGGACTAGCAGGGGAGACCCAGTACTTC.

J is TRBJ1-2 and V is TRBV2; D remains unclear. Trimming removed 3 bases at V and 5 bases at J, with 16 bases between. This CDR3 has 15 amino acids. In germline, CDR1 is SNHLY, CDR2 FYNNEI. The CDR3 bases are TGTGCCAGCAGTGACCGGACGGTTGGAGGATATGGCTACACCTTC. Translating it yields CASSDRTVGGYGYTF.

V and J are TRBV6-5 and TRBJ2-7; 8 positions agree with TRBD1. V shed 7 bases and J 2 bases; nucleotides not matched to a gene: 10. Germline V lookup: CDR1 MNHEY, CDR2 SVGAGI. The CDR3 loop spans 15 amino acids. The CDR3 DNA reads as TGTGCCAGCAACGAGGGGGCAGGGGGCACCTACGAGCAGTACTTC. Amino acids: CASNEGAGGTYEQYF.

This clone is a singleton in its sample. V and J are TRBV5-6 and TRBJ2-3; maybe TRBD1 (6 bases). From germline, CDR1 is SGHDT and CDR2 YYEEEE. Trimming took off 3 bases at V and 4 bases at J, with 15 bases between the two ends. The CDR3 contains 15 residues. The CDR3 region is CASSSDRIRADTQYF. The CDR3 DNA reads TGTGCCAGCAGCTCCGACAGGATTCGCGCAGATACGCAGTATTTT.

The genes are TRBV6-6 and TRBJ2-7; a weak D match, TRBD1 (5 bases). In germline, CDR1 is MNHNY, CDR2 SVGAGI (reference sequence). V was trimmed by 2 bases and J by 0 bases, leaving 8 bases between them. This CDR3 region has 14 residues. CDR3: CASSYDSYSYEQYF. The DNA of the CDR3 is TGTGCCAGCAGTTACGACAGTTACTCCTACGAGCAGTACTTC.

The chain combines TRBV19 with TRBJ1-1, with 7 bases fitting TRBD1. The trim removed 3 bases at V and 6 bases at J, leaving 7 bases unmatched. The CDR3 runs 14 residues. Germline V gene sequence: CDR1 LNHDA, CDR2 SQIVND (reference sequence). The CDR3 sequence: CASSMTGRSAEAFF. CDR3 in DNA: TGTGCCAGTAGTATGACAGGGCGGTCCGCTGAAGCTTTCTTT.

This clone was counted only a few times. The chain is built from TRBV18 and TRBJ2-1; 8 nucleotides align to TRBD2. The junction had 7 bases not matched to a gene; V was cut back by 3 bases and J by 12 bases. The CDR3 covers 13 residues. From germline, CDR1 is KGHSH and CDR2 LQKENI. The CDR3: CASSPASGGLQFF. Here the CDR3 DNA reads TGTGCCAGCTCACCCGCAAGCGGGGGCCTGCAGTTCTTC.

The V gene is TRBV7-2, the J gene TRBJ1-2; 9 positions match TRBD1. After removal of 3 bases from V and 4 bases from J, the junction contained 6 bases not matched to a gene. This CDR3 is 15 amino acids long. Germline loops: CDR1 SGHTA, CDR2 FQGNSA. Written as DNA, the CDR3 is TGTGCCAGCAGCTTCCGAGGGACAGGGATCTATGGCTACACCTTC. Translated, it gives CASSFRGTGIYGYTF.

The chain is built from TRBV6-5 and TRBJ1-5, with TRBD1 matching over 10 bases. This CDR3 comprises 14 residues. V dropped 6 bases and J dropped 5; count of bases not matched to a gene: 4. CDR1 and CDR2 (germline): MNHEY, SVGAGI. CDR3 nucleotides: TGTGCCAGCAGCCCGGGACAGGGGTATCAGCCCCAGCATTTT. Translation gives CASSPGQGYQPQHF.

The V gene is TRBV4-3, the J gene TRBJ2-1; the D gene is possibly TRBD1 (6 bases). Germline V gene sequence: CDR1 LGHNA, CDR2 YSLEER. The V end was cut by 1 base, the J end by 12 bases, with 16 bases between. CDR3 length equals 14 residues. The CDR3 is CASSQALGGTGQFF. As DNA, the CDR3 is TGCGCCAGCAGCCAAGCTCTAGGGGGTACAGGGCAGTTCTTC.

The rearrangement links TRBV9 to TRBJ2-1; D is undetermined. V lost 0 bases and J 6 bases, leaving 13 bases between the germline ends. CDR3 length: 15 amino acids. Germline V lookup: CDR1 SGDLS, CDR2 YYNGEE. CDR3 nucleotides: TGTGCCAGCAGCGTAGATTTAACGAACTCCAATGAGCAGTTCTTC. This translates into CASSVDLTNSNEQFF.

In its sample, this clone was seen a few times. The J gene is TRBJ2-2, the V gene TRBV7-2; D unresolved. CDR1 SGHTA and CDR2 FQGNSA come from the germline V gene. The CDR3 has 14 residues. The V end lost 4 bases, the J end lost 2 bases, and 8 bases lay between the germline ends. The CDR3 nucleotides read TGTGCCAGCAGCTCTAAGACTAACACCGGGGAGCTGTTTTTT. Translation: CASSSKTNTGELFF.

The chain has TRBV7-9 and TRBJ2-5, with 7 bases lining up with TRBD1. This CDR3 is built from 15 residues. The ends lost 5 bases at V and 1 base at J; junction bases unmatched: 7. Germline loops: CDR1 SEHNR, CDR2 FQNEAQ (reference sequence). The CDR3 coding sequence is TGTGCCAGCAGCCCCGGACAGGCCCCCCAAGAGACCCAGTACTTC. Translated: CASSPGQAPQETQYF.

The genes are TRBV27 and TRBJ2-5; 9 positions agree with TRBD1. The J call may be in error: the DNA end matches TRBJ2-7 better. This CDR3 has 15 residues. In germline, CDR1 is MNHEY, CDR2 SMNVEV (reference sequence). Written as DNA, the CDR3 is TGTGCCAGCAGTTCACAGGGGGCCTGGGTCTACGAGCAGTACTTC. Amino acids: CASSSQGAWVYEQYF.

The chain joins TRBV5-5 to TRBJ2-7; D gene ambiguous. The CDR3 length is 11 residues. Germline CDR1 and CDR2: SGHKS and YYEKEE (reference sequence). The germline V and J ends were trimmed by 1 base and 5 bases, with 4 bases remaining between them. In nucleotides, the CDR3 is TGTGCCAGCAGCTTGTCTCACGAGCAGTACTTC. It specifies CASSLSHEQYF.

This sequence joins TRBV30 and TRBJ2-1, with 8 nucleotides matching TRBD1. The CDR3 is made up of 15 amino acids. Germline CDR1 reads GTSNPN; CDR2 reads SVGIG (reference sequence). Trimming at V came to 3 bases and at J to 7 bases, leaving 11 bases not matched to a gene. CDR3 bases: TGTGCCTGGAGCCGTGTGGGGACAGGTCTTAATGAGCAGTTCTTC. Translated, it gives CAWSRVGTGLNEQFF.

The rearrangement joins TRBV7-3 to TRBJ2-1, with 15 positions matching TRBD2. Germline trimming cut 4 bases from V and 7 bases from J; bases unmatched to any gene: 5. This CDR3 comprises 16 residues. CDR1 is SGHTA, CDR2 FQGTGA, per germline. The CDR3 nucleotides are TGTGCCAGCAGCTCCTCCGGACTAGCGGGGGGGAATGAGCAGTTCTTC. Translating it yields CASSSSGLAGGNEQFF.

The rearrangement uses TRBV7-2 and TRBJ2-7, with TRBD2 matching over 11 bases. The CDR3 spans 15 residues. CDR1 is SGHTA and CDR2 is FQGNSA in the germline V gene. Trimming took 1 base from V and 2 from J; bases not matched to a gene: 1. The CDR3 sequence: CASSLELAGAYEQYF. The CDR3 DNA reads TGTGCCAGCAGCTTAGAACTAGCGGGAGCCTACGAGCAGTACTTC.

The chain uses TRBV7-9 and TRBJ2-7, with 7 bases matching TRBD2. The CDR3 runs 14 residues. Germline CDR1 is SEHNR and CDR2 is FQNEAQ (reference sequence). V trimming: 5 bases; J trimming: 5 bases; junction bases outside the gene matches: 9. DNA of the CDR3: TGTGCCAGCAGCCCGACCGGGACTATGAACGAGCAGTACTTC. Its protein is CASSPTGTMNEQYF.